These 28 T cell receptor beta chains share one sample of origin, sequenced in a study of cytomegalovirus exposure and HLA in healthy donors. The PCR was carried out with 60 Vbeta primers and 13 Jbeta primers. The method was immunoSEQ multiplex PCR; TCRdb's version includes in-frame clones alone and lacks a portion of them. The data contain around 120,000 clones, around three quarters of them singletons. The sample comprised PBMCs. These receptors were taken from an older woman in good health and CMV-seropositive.

The rearrangement uses TRBV5-5 and TRBJ2-5; no firm D call. The CDR3 runs to 14 residues. From germline, CDR1 is SGHKS and CDR2 YYEKEE (reference sequence). V was pared by 2 bases and J by 4 bases, with 12 bases between. CDR3: CASSFVGEAETQYF. For the CDR3, the DNA is TGTGCCAGCAGCTTCGTAGGTGAGGCAGAGACCCAGTACTTC.

The V and J genes are TRBV4-2 and TRBJ1-5; maybe TRBD1 (6 bases). The CDR3 runs to 15 residues. Trimming shortened V by 5 bases and J by 7 bases, and 18 bases separated the two germline ends. CDR1 is LGHNA and CDR2 is YNFKEQ in the germline V gene. CDR3 in amino acids: CASSTHGRTEQPQHF. The CDR3 coding sequence is TGTGCCAGCAGCACCCATGGACGGACAGAACAGCCCCAGCATTTT.

The chain joins TRBV4-1 to TRBJ1-4; weak D call: TRBD1 (6 bases). In germline, CDR1 is MGHRA, CDR2 YSYEKL. With 6 bases removed from V and 6 bases from J, the gap between germline ends came to 17 bases. CDR3 length: 15 residues. The DNA for the CDR3 is TGCGCCAGCAGGGGGGCTTTGGTTATGGATGAAAAACTGTTTTTT. Translation: CASRGALVMDEKLFF.

The chain has TRBV27 and TRBJ2-7; 8 bases match TRBD1. This CDR3 is built from 17 residues. After removal of 0 bases from V and 3 bases from J, the junction contained 10 bases not matched to a gene. Per the germline V gene, CDR1 is MNHEY and CDR2 is SMNVEV (reference sequence). The CDR3 DNA reads TGTGCCAGCAGTTTATCGATTTTCCAGGGGGCCCGCTACGAGCAGTACTTC. Protein sequence: CASSLSIFQGARYEQYF.

V is TRBV11-2 and J is TRBJ1-4; unclear D gene. The CDR3 extends over 13 amino acids. V was cut by 8 bases and J by 5 bases, with 12 bases left in between. Germline values: CDR1 SGHAT, CDR2 FQNNGV. Here the CDR3 reads CASSVLPNEKLFF. The CDR3 DNA follows: TGTGCCAGCTCGGTGCTTCCAAATGAAAAACTGTTTTTT.

The V call is TRBV9, the J call TRBJ2-1; the match to TRBD2 covers 8 bases. With V trimmed by 0 bases and J by 1 base, 0 bases remained unmatched. CDR3 length: 15 amino acids. Germline V lookup: CDR1 SGDLS, CDR2 YYNGEE. The DNA for the CDR3 is TGTGCCAGCAGCGTAGGCGGGGGGTCCTACAATGAGCAGTTCTTC. This encodes CASSVGGGSYNEQFF.

The gene calls are TRBV5-1 and TRBJ1-3; 7 positions agree with TRBD1. The CDR3 is 15 amino acids. The J segment lost 0 bases and the V segment lost 5 bases, leaving 5 bases of the junction unmatched. Germline CDR1 is SGHRS and CDR2 is YFSETQ. CDR3 in DNA: TGCGCCAGCAGGCCGGGACAGATCTCTGGAAACACCATATATTTT. It is translated as CASRPGQISGNTIYF.

This chain links TRBV10-3 with TRBJ1-3; 8 bases map to TRBD1. Unmatched junction bases numbered 6, after V lost 4 bases and J lost 4 bases. The CDR3 has 15 residues. Germline-derived CDR1 and CDR2 are ENHRY and SYGVKD. The CDR3 spells CAISAGRGQGNTIYF. The CDR3 region has the DNA TGTGCCATCAGTGCGGGCAGGGGGCAAGGAAACACCATATATTTT.

The chain combines TRBV11-2 with TRBJ2-5; possible D gene TRBD1, 6 bases. The CDR3 is made up of 13 amino acids. The V end lost 3 bases, the J end lost 5 bases, and 10 bases lay between the germline ends. Germline V gene sequence: CDR1 SGHAT, CDR2 FQNNGV. For the CDR3, the DNA is TGTGCCAGCAGCTTGGGGGCCAGGGAGACCCAGTACTTC. Translating it yields CASSLGARETQYF.

The V gene is TRBV6-5, the J gene TRBJ1-1; possible D gene TRBD1, 5 bases. This CDR3 contains 14 residues. The germline V and J ends were trimmed by 0 bases and 1 base, with 6 bases remaining between them. Germline V gene data show CDR1 as MNHEY and CDR2 as SVGAGI. In DNA form, the CDR3 reads TGTGCCAGCAGTTACTCGCAGGGGAACACTGAAGCTTTCTTT. As protein: CASSYSQGNTEAFF.

Only a few counts were recorded for this clone. The chain carries TRBV6-1 and TRBJ2-5, with 10 bases fitting TRBD1. The germline V gene encodes CDR1 MNHNS and CDR2 SASEGT. V gave up 5 bases and J gave up 4 bases; unmatched junction bases: 1. The CDR3 has 13 residues. The CDR3 sequence: CASSRTGGETQYF. CDR3 sequence (DNA): TGTGCCAGCAGTCGGACAGGGGGAGAGACCCAGTACTTC.

This clone was counted a single time. The chain carries TRBV7-8 and TRBJ1-5; no reliable D call. The V gene lost 1 base and the J gene lost 3 bases, with 13 bases spanning the gap. The CDR3 is 16 amino acids. CDR1 and CDR2 (germline): SGHVS, FQNEAQ. The CDR3 sequence is CASSLGRAGYNQPQHF. In nucleotides, the CDR3 is TGTGCCAGCAGCTTAGGGCGGGCGGGTTACAATCAGCCCCAGCATTTT.

The chain recombines TRBV6-5 with TRBJ1-1; 9 nucleotides align to TRBD1. Trimming cost V 6 bases and J 5 bases; bases outside gene matches: 10. Per the germline V gene, CDR1 is MNHEY and CDR2 is SVGAGI. The CDR3 loop spans 15 amino acids. CDR3 nucleotides: TGTGCCAGCAGCCCCGAGGGACAGGGAAAAACTGAAGCTTTCTTT. This translates into CASSPEGQGKTEAFF.

This clone came up a few times. The V call is TRBV2, the J call TRBJ1-1; the D gene is possibly TRBD1 (5 bases). V was pared by 9 bases and J by 5 bases, with 19 bases between. Germline V lookup: CDR1 SNHLY, CDR2 FYNNEI. The CDR3 extends over 14 amino acids. Here the CDR3 reads CASKLGGGGTEAFF. The DNA of the CDR3 is TGTGCCAGTAAACTTGGGGGGGGAGGAACTGAAGCTTTCTTT.

The chain couples TRBV29-1 to TRBJ2-2; 9 bases are a match to TRBD2. The CDR3 consists of 15 residues. J gave up 0 bases and V 6 bases, and 5 bases lay outside the gene matches. Germline CDR1 reads SQVTM; CDR2 reads ANQGSEA. In DNA, the CDR3 is TGCAGCGTACGACTAGCGGTGGCGAACACCGGGGAGCTGTTTTTT. Protein: CSVRLAVANTGELFF.

This sequence joins TRBV2 and TRBJ2-5, with D maybe TRBD1 (6 bases). The J call may be incorrect, as the DNA end agrees better with TRBJ2-7. CDR1 is SNHLY and CDR2 is FYNNEI in the germline V gene. This CDR3 has 14 residues. DNA for the CDR3: TGTGCCAGCATCGGACAGACTTTCTCCTACGAGCAGTACTTC. This translates into CASIGQTFSYEQYF.

The chain joins TRBV5-8 to TRBJ1-1; the D gene is possibly TRBD1 (5 bases). This CDR3 region has 16 residues. Trimming pared 3 bases from V and 4 bases from J, leaving 19 bases between. Germline assignment: CDR1 SGHTS and CDR2 YDEGEE. The CDR3 here is CASSYGAGWYGTEAFF. The DNA for the CDR3 is TGTGCCAGCAGCTATGGGGCAGGGTGGTATGGCACTGAAGCTTTCTTT.

The genes are TRBV4-1 and TRBJ2-2, with 11 bases identical to TRBD2. Trimming removed 3 bases from V and 3 bases from J; junction bases left unmatched: 3. The CDR3 sequence is 16 residues long. Germline CDR1 is MGHRA and CDR2 is YSYEKL. For the CDR3, the DNA is TGCGCCAGCAGCCACCTAGCGGGGGGAGACACCGGGGAGCTGTTTTTT. It codes for CASSHLAGGDTGELFF.

The chain recombines TRBV2 with TRBJ1-1; 10 positions match TRBD1. Germline V CDR1 and CDR2: SNHLY, FYNNEI. This CDR3 is 13 amino acids long. The V and J ends lost 11 bases and 6 bases, in that order; junction bases with no gene match: 9. For the CDR3, the DNA is TGTGCCTCGAGGCGGGACAGGGGCTCTGAAGCTTTCTTT. This sequence encodes CASRRDRGSEAFF. The full variable domain, in which reference TRBV2 and TRBJ1-1 provide the parts outside the CDR3, is EPEVTQTPSHQVTQMGQEVILRCVPISNHLYFYWYRQILGQKVEFLVSFYNNEISEKSEIFDDQFSVERPDGSNFTLKIRSTKLEDSAMYFCASRRDRGSEAFFGQGTRLTVV.

V and J are TRBV19 and TRBJ1-2; a weak D match, TRBD1 (5 bases). Germline V gives CDR1 LNHDA, CDR2 SQIVND (reference sequence). This CDR3 has 14 amino acids. Trimming shortened V by 6 bases and J by 3 bases, and 14 bases separated the two germline ends. The CDR3 here is CASRPDSGHYGYTF. The CDR3 DNA follows: TGTGCCAGTAGACCCGACAGTGGGCACTATGGCTACACCTTC.

This chain connects TRBV23-1 to TRBJ2-1; TRBD1 agrees at 8 bases. TRBV23-1 is marked as an open reading frame, function uncertain. The V and J ends lost 7 bases and 2 bases, in that order; junction bases with no gene match: 4. There are 14 residues in the CDR3. In DNA, the CDR3 is TGCGCCAGCAATATCAGGGGGCCCTACAATGAGCAGTTCTTC. Translating gives CASNIRGPYNEQFF.

The J gene is TRBJ2-7, the V gene TRBV28; 7 bases align to TRBD1. Germline CDR1 MDHEN, CDR2 SYDVKM. There are 12 residues in the CDR3. Unmatched junction bases numbered 1, after V lost 4 bases and J lost 4 bases. The CDR3 is CASSSRGYEQYF. CDR3 in DNA: TGTGCCAGCAGTTCCAGGGGGTACGAGCAGTACTTC.

The genes are TRBV5-1 and TRBJ1-2; perhaps TRBD1 as D (6 bases). Per the germline V gene, CDR1 is SGHRS and CDR2 is YFSETQ. The CDR3 has 13 amino acids. V lost 0 bases and J lost 8, with 11 bases in between. The CDR3: CASSLERGGGYTF. For the CDR3, the DNA is TGCGCCAGCAGCTTGGAACGGGGGGGCGGCTACACCTTC. Supplemented by reference TRBV5-1 and TRBJ1-2, the full variable domain reads KAGVTQTPRYLIKTRGQQVTLSCSPISGHRSVSWYQQTPGQGLQFLFEYFSETQRNKGNFPGRFSGRQFSNSRSEMNVSTLELGDSALYLCASSLERGGGYTFGSGTRLTVV.

The chain employs TRBV5-1 and TRBJ2-1; 8 bases align to TRBD1. Losses at the gene ends were 0 bases for V and 0 bases for J; bases not matched to a gene: 5. There are 17 residues in the CDR3. Germline CDR1 and CDR2: SGHRS and YFSETQ. The CDR3 DNA reads as TGCGCCAGCAGCTTGGACAACAGGGGGTTCTCCTACAATGAGCAGTTCTTC. Its translation: CASSLDNRGFSYNEQFF. Full variable domain (rest looked up from reference TRBV5-1 and TRBJ2-1): KAGVTQTPRYLIKTRGQQVTLSCSPISGHRSVSWYQQTPGQGLQFLFEYFSETQRNKGNFPGRFSGRQFSNSRSEMNVSTLELGDSALYLCASSLDNRGFSYNEQFFGPGTRLTVL.

In DNA form, the CDR3 reads TGTGCTAGTGGAAGCGGTTCCCGCACAGATACGCAGTATTTT. Translated, it gives CASGSGSRTDTQYF. This chain joins TRBV12-5 and TRBJ2-3; possibly TRBD2 for D (5 bases). Germline assignment: CDR1 LGHNT and CDR2 FRNRAP. Trimming cost V 6 bases and J 1 base, with 11 bases left between them. This CDR3 is 14 amino acids long.

This clone showed up just a few times. CDR3 sequence (DNA): TGTGCCAGCAGTGAACTAAGGGGGAAGTACTTC. Amino acids: CASSELRGKYF. The chain joins TRBV2 to TRBJ2-7, with D possibly TRBD1 on 6 matching bases. With 2 bases removed from V and 11 bases from J, the gap between germline ends came to 10 bases. The CDR3 runs 11 residues. Germline V gives CDR1 SNHLY, CDR2 FYNNEI.

The chain employs TRBV7-3 and TRBJ1-1; perhaps TRBD1 as D (5 bases). Trimming cost V 4 bases and J 3 bases, with 9 bases left between them. The CDR3 extends over 13 amino acids. Germline assignment: CDR1 SGHTA and CDR2 FQGTGA. The CDR3 protein is CASSSQGYTEAFF. In DNA, the CDR3 is TGTGCCAGCAGCTCTCAGGGATACACTGAAGCTTTCTTT.

The genes are TRBV2 and TRBJ1-5, with D hard to call. V lost 3 bases to trimming and J lost 3 bases, with 3 bases between them. CDR3 length: 12 residues. Germline loops: CDR1 SNHLY, CDR2 FYNNEI. CDR3 loop: CASSDNNQPQHF. Here the CDR3 DNA reads TGTGCCAGCAGTGACAACAATCAGCCCCAGCATTTT.